Below are 23 T cell receptor beta chains sequenced from a single sample in a study of T cell repertoires in cytomegalovirus infection. TCRdb re-derived calls from the reads in MiXCR, one entry per CDR3 protein. The table lists about 920,000 distinct CDR3 sequences, under 40% of them singletons. These TCRs are of unknown antigen specificity. Material: cultured CD8+ T cells from PBMCs, obtained from culture after CMV antigen stimulation. Every receptor here comes from a human donor in good health (CMV status not recorded). Some clones in this sample may be carry-over from other donors' samples.

This clonotype was counted a few times. V gene TRBV27 combines with J gene TRBJ1-5, with D perhaps matching TRBD1 (5 bases). V was cut by 5 bases and J by 0 bases, with 5 bases left in between. From germline, CDR1 is MNHEY and CDR2 SMNVEV (reference sequence). The CDR3 totals 13 residues. For the CDR3, the DNA is TGTGCCAGCAGTGGGACTAGCAATCAGCCCCAGCATTTT. It translates to CASSGTSNQPQHF.

The chain employs TRBV6-5 and TRBJ2-2, with D possibly TRBD2 on 6 matching bases. The CDR3 spans 15 residues. With 4 bases removed from V and 6 bases from J, the gap between germline ends came to 15 bases. Germline loops: CDR1 MNHEY, CDR2 SVGAGI. For the CDR3, the DNA is TGTGCCAGCAGTTGGCGTCGGAGGGGCGCCGGGGAGCTGTTTTTT. This translates into CASSWRRRGAGELFF.

This clonotype was counted a few times. The chain carries TRBV28 and TRBJ2-2; D uncertain. V was pared by 4 bases and J by 0 bases, with 15 bases between. The CDR3 is made up of 17 amino acids. Germline lookup yields CDR1 MDHEN and CDR2 SYDVKM. In nucleotides, the CDR3 is TGTGCCAGCAGTTCCACTCCGACAAGAACGAACACCGGGGAGCTGTTTTTT. Its translation: CASSSTPTRTNTGELFF.

This chain links TRBV10-3 with TRBJ1-1; D gene uncertain. CDR3 length: 11 amino acids. From germline, CDR1 is ENHRY and CDR2 SYGVKD. V was pared by 0 bases and J by 8 bases, with 4 bases between. CDR3 bases: TGTGCCATCAGTGAGTCAGGAGAAGCTTTCTTT. It yields the protein CAISESGEAFF.

This clonotype was recorded many times. The CDR3 region has the DNA TGTGCCAGCAGCTTACGGGACAGTGTGAACACTGAAGCTTTCTTT. This sequence encodes CASSLRDSVNTEAFF. The J gene is TRBJ1-1, the V gene TRBV7-6, with 7 bases lining up with TRBD1. This CDR3 is built from 15 residues. V was pared by 2 bases and J by 0 bases, with 3 bases of the junction left unmatched. Germline values: CDR1 SGHVS, CDR2 FNYEAQ.

CDR3 sequence reads: CASSEARVGSNTEAFF. CDR3 nucleotides: TGTGCCAGCAGTGAAGCTAGGGTGGGCTCGAACACTGAAGCTTTCTTT. The V call is TRBV2, the J call TRBJ1-1, with D unclear. Between the trimmed V and J ends, which lost 0 bases and 1 base, there was a span of 12 bases. CDR1 and CDR2 (germline): SNHLY, FYNNEI. The CDR3 contains 16 residues.

This clonotype has a handful of counts. The chain has TRBV7-9 and TRBJ1-1; 7 nucleotides agree with TRBD1. The CDR3 is made up of 15 amino acids. Germline V CDR1 and CDR2: SEHNR, FQNEAQ (reference sequence). V was pared by 1 base and J by 1 base, with 3 bases of the junction left unmatched. CDR3 sequence reads: CASSLVDRKNTEAFF. The CDR3 nucleotides are TGTGCCAGCAGCTTAGTGGACAGGAAGAACACTGAAGCTTTCTTT.

A note on this clonotype: One end of the junction varies from germline; a read error may be responsible. The chain combines TRBV4-1 with TRBJ2-1; D gene ambiguous. The CDR3 loop spans 13 amino acids. The germline CDR1 and CDR2 sequences are MGHRA and YSYEKL. CDR3 residues: CTSSPQVFDEQFF. The CDR3 DNA follows: TGCACCAGCAGCCCGCAGGTTTTTGATGAGCAGTTCTTC.

This clonotype came up a few times. This chain links TRBV15 with TRBJ1-5; D ambiguous. V gave up 4 bases and J gave up 0 bases, with 7 bases separating them. Germline V gene sequence: CDR1 LNHNV, CDR2 YYDKDF (reference sequence). The CDR3 extends over 14 amino acids. The DNA of the CDR3 is TGTGCCACCAGCACCACACGTAGCAATCAGCCCCAGCATTTT. This translates into CATSTTRSNQPQHF.

The J gene is TRBJ1-6, the V gene TRBV20-1; TRBD1 might be the D (6 bases). This CDR3 has 17 residues. Germline lookup yields CDR1 DFQATT and CDR2 SNEGSKA (reference sequence). V was trimmed by 5 bases and J by 1 base, leaving 18 bases between them. CDR3 DNA sequence: TGCAGTGCTTCACAGGGCGCCCAGCGGTCCTATAATTCACCCCTCCACTTT. Translating gives CSASQGAQRSYNSPLHF.

There are a few counts of this clonotype. The V and J genes are TRBV29-1 and TRBJ2-7, with 13 positions matching TRBD2. V lost 6 bases to trimming and J lost 4 bases; unmatched junction nucleotides: 12. The germline CDR1 and CDR2 sequences are SQVTM and ANQGSEA. The CDR3 runs to 16 residues. The DNA of the CDR3 is TGCAGCGTCGGCCCGACTAGCGGGGGGTTTATTTACGAGCAGTACTTC. Residues: CSVGPTSGGFIYEQYF.

The V gene is TRBV6-2 or TRBV6-3, the J gene TRBJ1-2; D is undetermined. CDR3 size: 15 residues. Germline loops: CDR1 MNHEY, CDR2 SVGEGT. V lost 2 bases to trimming and J lost 4 bases, with 14 bases between them. The CDR3 spells CASSYEGSLVYGYTF. The CDR3, as DNA: TGTGCCAGCAGTTACGAGGGCTCCCTCGTCTATGGCTACACCTTC.

V usage is TRBV7-3 and J usage is TRBJ2-1; 9 bases are shared with TRBD1. The junction had 8 bases not matched to a gene; V was cut back by 3 bases and J by 5 bases. The germline gives CDR1 SGHTA, CDR2 FQGTGA. The CDR3 consists of 16 residues. CDR3 sequence (DNA): TGTGCCAGCAGCTTTTTAGGGACAGGGTACAACAATGAGCAGTTCTTC. This gives the protein CASSFLGTGYNNEQFF.

This clonotype appeared a few times. The chain carries TRBV6-1 and TRBJ1-6; D remains unclear. The CDR3 is made up of 14 amino acids. Trimming removed 5 bases from V and 2 bases from J, with 7 bases in between. Germline-derived CDR1 and CDR2 are MNHNS and SASEGT. CDR3 sequence (DNA): TGTGCCAGCAGTCCGACAACCTATAATTCACCCCTCCACTTT. Translating gives CASSPTTYNSPLHF.

This clonotype was counted a few times. The gene calls are TRBV20-1 and TRBJ1-2, with D possibly TRBD1 on 6 matching bases. CDR3 size: 15 residues. Trimming cost V 0 bases and J 3 bases, with 14 bases left between them. CDR1 is DFQATT and CDR2 is SNEGSKA in the germline V gene (reference sequence). CDR3 region: CSARDPRDTHYGYTF. CDR3 DNA: TGCAGTGCTAGAGATCCCCGGGACACCCACTATGGCTACACCTTC.

This clonotype occurred a few times. The CDR3 DNA reads TGCGCCAGCAGCCAATTTGTCAGAAACACTGAAGCTTTCTTT. Protein: CASSQFVRNTEAFF. J is TRBJ1-1 and V is TRBV4-1, with D unclear. Germline assignment: CDR1 MGHRA and CDR2 YSYEKL. With 2 bases removed from V and 2 bases from J, the gap between germline ends came to 9 bases. This CDR3 spans 14 amino acids.

Note on this clonotype: This may arise from a read error, as a much more abundant clone is one base away. V is TRBV7-8 and J is TRBJ1-1; tentative D call: TRBD1 (6 bases). V lost 8 bases and J 4 bases, leaving 11 bases between the germline ends. CDR3 length equals 12 residues. Per the germline V gene, CDR1 is SGHVS and CDR2 is FQNEAQ. The CDR3 sequence is CASHIRGTEAFF. The CDR3 nucleotides read TGTGCCAGCCACATCAGGGGCACTGAAGCTTTCTTT.

In its sample, this clonotype was seen a few times. The chain is built from TRBV6-6 and TRBJ2-5, with TRBD1 matching over 9 bases. This CDR3 has 14 residues. The ends lost 6 bases at V and 5 bases at J; junction bases unmatched: 7. Germline V CDR1 and CDR2: MNHNY, SVGAGI (reference sequence). In DNA, the CDR3 is TGTGCCAGCAGGGGGGACAGGGTATCGGAGACCCAGTACTTC. It encodes CASRGDRVSETQYF.

In its sample, this clonotype was seen many times. This chain joins TRBV7-9 and TRBJ2-7, with D uncertain. Germline V gene sequence: CDR1 SEHNR, CDR2 FQNEAQ (reference sequence). This CDR3 spans 12 amino acids. V lost 4 bases to trimming and J lost 2 bases, with 6 bases between them. CDR3 loop: CASSSSPYEQYF. The CDR3 DNA reads TGTGCCAGCAGCTCCTCCCCCTACGAGCAGTACTTC.

The rearrangement links TRBV6-6 to TRBJ2-7; 9 bases fit TRBD2. The CDR3 loop spans 16 amino acids. The J segment lost 0 bases and the V segment lost 0 bases, leaving 3 bases of the junction unmatched. Germline CDR1 is MNHNY and CDR2 is SVGAGI (reference sequence). Written as DNA, the CDR3 is TGTGCCAGCAGTTACTCGCGGGGGGGGAGCTCCTACGAGCAGTACGTC. This sequence encodes CASSYSRGGSSYEQYV.

The chain has TRBV7-2 and TRBJ2-1, with D hard to call. Germline V gene data show CDR1 as SGHTA and CDR2 as FQGNSA. CDR3 length: 15 residues. The V end lost 7 bases, the J end lost 0 bases, and 13 bases lay between the germline ends. CDR3 DNA: TGTGCCAGCACCCCGTATACGAGCTCCTACAATGAGCAGTTCTTC. Translation: CASTPYTSSYNEQFF. The full variable domain, completed using reference TRBV7-2 and TRBJ2-1, is GAGVSQSPSNKVTEKGKDVELRCDPISGHTALYWYRQSLGQGLEFLIYFQGNSAPDKSGLPSDRFSAERTGGSVSTLTIQRTQQEDSAVYLCASTPYTSSYNEQFFGPGTRLTVL.

The table lists this clonotype with a few counts. This chain uses TRBV7-6 with TRBJ1-5; a possible D gene is TRBD1 (6 bases). CDR1 is SGHVS and CDR2 is FNYEAQ in the germline V gene. With 4 bases removed from V and 0 bases from J, the gap between germline ends came to 16 bases. CDR3 length equals 17 residues. Here the CDR3 DNA reads TGTGCCAGCAGCTCTCTGGGGGGGCCCTATAGCAATCAGCCCCAGCATTTT. Its protein is CASSSLGGPYSNQPQHF.

This clonotype was detected many times. The J gene is TRBJ2-5, the V gene TRBV7-2; 11 bases align to TRBD2. The V and J ends lost 1 base and 2 bases, in that order; junction bases with no gene match: 3. CDR1 and CDR2 from the germline V gene are SGHTA and FQGNSA. The CDR3 is 16 amino acids. This CDR3 is CASSLEIAGGQETQYF. The CDR3 nucleotides read TGTGCCAGCAGCTTAGAGATAGCGGGGGGGCAAGAGACCCAGTACTTC.